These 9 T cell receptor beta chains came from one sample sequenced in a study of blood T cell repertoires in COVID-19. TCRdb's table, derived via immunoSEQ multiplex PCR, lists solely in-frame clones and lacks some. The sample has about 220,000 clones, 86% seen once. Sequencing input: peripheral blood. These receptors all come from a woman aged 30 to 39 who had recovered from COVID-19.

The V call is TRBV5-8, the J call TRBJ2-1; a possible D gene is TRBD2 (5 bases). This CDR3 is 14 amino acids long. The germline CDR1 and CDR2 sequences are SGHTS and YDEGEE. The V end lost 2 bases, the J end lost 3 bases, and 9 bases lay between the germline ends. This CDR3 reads CASSFGESYNEQFF. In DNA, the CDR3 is TGTGCCAGCAGCTTCGGGGAGAGCTACAATGAGCAGTTCTTC.

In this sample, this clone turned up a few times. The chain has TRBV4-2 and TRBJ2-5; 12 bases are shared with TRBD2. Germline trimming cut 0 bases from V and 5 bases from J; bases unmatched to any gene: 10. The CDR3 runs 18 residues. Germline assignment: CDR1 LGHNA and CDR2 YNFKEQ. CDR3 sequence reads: CASSQDRLAGAEGETQYF. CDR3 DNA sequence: TGTGCCAGCAGCCAAGATAGACTAGCGGGGGCCGAGGGGGAGACCCAGTACTTC.

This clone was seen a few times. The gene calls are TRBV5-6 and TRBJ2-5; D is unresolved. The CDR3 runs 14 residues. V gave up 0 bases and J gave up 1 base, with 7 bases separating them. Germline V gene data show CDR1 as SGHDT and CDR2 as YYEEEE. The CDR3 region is CASSLVQTQETQYF. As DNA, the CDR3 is TGTGCCAGCAGCTTGGTACAGACCCAAGAGACCCAGTACTTC.

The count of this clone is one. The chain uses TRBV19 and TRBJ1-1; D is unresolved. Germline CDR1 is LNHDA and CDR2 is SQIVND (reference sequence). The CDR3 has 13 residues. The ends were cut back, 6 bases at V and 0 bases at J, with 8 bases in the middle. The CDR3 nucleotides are TGTGCCAGTAGACAGCACATGAACACTGAAGCTTTCTTT. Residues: CASRQHMNTEAFF.

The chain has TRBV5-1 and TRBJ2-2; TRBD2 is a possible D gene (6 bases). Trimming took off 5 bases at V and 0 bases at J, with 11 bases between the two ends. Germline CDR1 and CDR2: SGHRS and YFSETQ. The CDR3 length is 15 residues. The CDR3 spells CASRSGSPNTGELFF. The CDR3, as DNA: TGCGCCAGCAGAAGCGGGTCTCCGAACACCGGGGAGCTGTTTTTT.

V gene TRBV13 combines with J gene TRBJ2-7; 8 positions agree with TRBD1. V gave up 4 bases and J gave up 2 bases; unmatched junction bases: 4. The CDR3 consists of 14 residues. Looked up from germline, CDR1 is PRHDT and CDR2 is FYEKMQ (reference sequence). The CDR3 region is CASSYGQGPYEQYF. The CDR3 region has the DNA TGTGCCAGCAGCTATGGACAGGGACCCTACGAGCAGTACTTC.

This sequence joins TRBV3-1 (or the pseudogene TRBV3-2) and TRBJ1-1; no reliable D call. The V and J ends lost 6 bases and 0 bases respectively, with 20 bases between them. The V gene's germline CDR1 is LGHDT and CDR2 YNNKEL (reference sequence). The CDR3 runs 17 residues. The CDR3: CASSHTIGKHVNTEAFF. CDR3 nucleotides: TGTGCCAGCAGTCATACTATCGGGAAACACGTGAACACTGAAGCTTTCTTT.

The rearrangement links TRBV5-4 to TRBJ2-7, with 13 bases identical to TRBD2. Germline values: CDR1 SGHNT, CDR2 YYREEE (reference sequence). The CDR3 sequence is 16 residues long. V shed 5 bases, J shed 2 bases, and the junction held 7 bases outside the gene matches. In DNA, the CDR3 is TGTGCCAGCAGTCCCACTAGCGGGGGGGCGGCCTACGAGCAGTACTTC. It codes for CASSPTSGGAAYEQYF.

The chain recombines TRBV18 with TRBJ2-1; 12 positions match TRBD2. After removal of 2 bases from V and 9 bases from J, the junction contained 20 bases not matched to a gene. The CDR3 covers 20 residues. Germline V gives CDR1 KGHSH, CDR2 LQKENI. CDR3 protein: CASSPNTLAGGPLSGGEQFF. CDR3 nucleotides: TGTGCCAGCTCACCAAACACACTAGCGGGGGGCCCCCTGTCAGGGGGTGAGCAGTTCTTC.